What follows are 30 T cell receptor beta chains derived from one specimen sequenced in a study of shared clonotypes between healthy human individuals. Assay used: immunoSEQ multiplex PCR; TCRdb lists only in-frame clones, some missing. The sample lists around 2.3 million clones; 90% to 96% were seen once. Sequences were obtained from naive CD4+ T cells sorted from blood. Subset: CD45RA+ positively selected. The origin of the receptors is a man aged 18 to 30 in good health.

The DNA of the CDR3 is TGTGCTAGTGGTTTGGACGGGAACAATCAGCCCCAGCATTTT. This translates into CASGLDGNNQPQHF. The rearrangement joins TRBV12-5 to TRBJ1-5; no firm D call. Germline V gene lookup returns CDR1 LGHNT and CDR2 FRNRAP. V lost 1 base, J lost 3 bases, and 7 bases lay in between. The CDR3 totals 14 residues. Full variable domain (outside the CDR3, taken from reference TRBV12-5 and TRBJ1-5): DARVTQTPRHKVTEMGQEVTMRCQPILGHNTVFWYRQTMMQGLELLAYFRNRAPLDDSGMPKDRFSAEMPDATLATLKIQPSEPRDSAVYFCASGLDGNNQPQHFGDGTRLSIL.

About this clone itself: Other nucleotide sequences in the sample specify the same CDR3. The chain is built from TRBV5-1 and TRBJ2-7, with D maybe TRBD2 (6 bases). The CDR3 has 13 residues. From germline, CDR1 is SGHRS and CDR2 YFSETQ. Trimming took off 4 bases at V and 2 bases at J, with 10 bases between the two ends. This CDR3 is CASSLGGPYEQYF. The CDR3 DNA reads TGCGCCAGCAGCCTCGGGGGTCCCTACGAGCAGTACTTC.

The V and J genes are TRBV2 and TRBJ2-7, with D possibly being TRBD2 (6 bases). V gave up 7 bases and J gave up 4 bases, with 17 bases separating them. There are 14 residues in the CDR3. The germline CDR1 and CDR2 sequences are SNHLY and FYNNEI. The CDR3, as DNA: TGTGCCAGCAACCTCGAGGGAGGAAGGTACGAGCAGTACTTC. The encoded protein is CASNLEGGRYEQYF. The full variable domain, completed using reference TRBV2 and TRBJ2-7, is EPEVTQTPSHQVTQMGQEVILRCVPISNHLYFYWYRQILGQKVEFLVSFYNNEISEKSEIFDDQFSVERPDGSNFTLKIRSTKLEDSAMYFCASNLEGGRYEQYFGPGTRLTVT.

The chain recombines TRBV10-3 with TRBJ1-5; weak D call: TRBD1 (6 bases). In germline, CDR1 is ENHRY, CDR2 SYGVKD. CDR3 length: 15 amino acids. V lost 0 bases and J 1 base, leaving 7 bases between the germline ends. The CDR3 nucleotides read TGTGCCATCAGTGAGTCGGACAGAAGCAATCAGCCCCAGCATTTT. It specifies CAISESDRSNQPQHF.

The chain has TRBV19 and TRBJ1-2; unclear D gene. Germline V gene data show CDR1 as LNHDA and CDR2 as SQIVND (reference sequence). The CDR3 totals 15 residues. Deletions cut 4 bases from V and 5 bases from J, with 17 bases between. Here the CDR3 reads CASSTSSQGTYGYTF. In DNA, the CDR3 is TGTGCCAGTAGTACATCCTCTCAAGGAACTTATGGCTACACCTTC.

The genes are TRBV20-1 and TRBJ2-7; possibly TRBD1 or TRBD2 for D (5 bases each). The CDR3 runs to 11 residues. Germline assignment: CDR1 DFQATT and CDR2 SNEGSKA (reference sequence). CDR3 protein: CTPRGTYEQYF. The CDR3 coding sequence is TGCACCCCACGGGGCACCTACGAGCAGTACTTC.

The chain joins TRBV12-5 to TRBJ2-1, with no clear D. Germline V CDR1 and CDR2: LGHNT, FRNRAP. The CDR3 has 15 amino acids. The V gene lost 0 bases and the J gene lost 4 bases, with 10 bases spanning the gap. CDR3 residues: CASGLVMRSYNEQFF. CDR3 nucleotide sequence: TGTGCTAGTGGTTTGGTAATGCGGAGTTACAATGAGCAGTTCTTC.

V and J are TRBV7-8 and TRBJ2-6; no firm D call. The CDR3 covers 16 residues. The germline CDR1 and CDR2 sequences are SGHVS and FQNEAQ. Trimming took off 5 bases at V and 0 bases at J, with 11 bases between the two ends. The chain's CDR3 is CASSRPGFSGANVLTF. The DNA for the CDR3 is TGTGCCAGCAGCCGGCCCGGTTTCTCTGGGGCCAACGTCCTGACTTTC. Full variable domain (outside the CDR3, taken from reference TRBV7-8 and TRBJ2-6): GAGVSQSPRYKVAKRGQDVALRCDPISGHVSLFWYQQALGQGPEFLTYFQNEAQLDKSGLPSDRFFAERPEGSVSTLKIQRTQQEDSAVYLCASSRPGFSGANVLTFGAGSRLTVL.

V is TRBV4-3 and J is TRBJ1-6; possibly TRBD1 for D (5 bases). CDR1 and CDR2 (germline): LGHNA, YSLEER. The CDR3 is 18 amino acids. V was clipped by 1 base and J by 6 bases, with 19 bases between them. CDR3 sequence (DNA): TGCGCCAGCAGCCAAGGGCCGGGGGAGGGAATCCCTAATTCACCCCTCCACTTT. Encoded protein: CASSQGPGEGIPNSPLHF.

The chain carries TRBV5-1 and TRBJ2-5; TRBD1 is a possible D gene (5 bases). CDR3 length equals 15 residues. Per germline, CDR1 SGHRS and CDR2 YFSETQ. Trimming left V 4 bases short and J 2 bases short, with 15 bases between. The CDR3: CASSLSGATQETQYF. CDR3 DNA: TGCGCCAGCAGCCTAAGTGGGGCCACTCAAGAGACCCAGTACTTC.

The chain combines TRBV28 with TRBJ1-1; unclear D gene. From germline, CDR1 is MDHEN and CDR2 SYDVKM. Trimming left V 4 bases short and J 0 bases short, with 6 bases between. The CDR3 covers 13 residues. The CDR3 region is CASSWNLNTEAFF. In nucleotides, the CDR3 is TGTGCCAGCAGTTGGAATTTGAACACTGAAGCTTTCTTT.

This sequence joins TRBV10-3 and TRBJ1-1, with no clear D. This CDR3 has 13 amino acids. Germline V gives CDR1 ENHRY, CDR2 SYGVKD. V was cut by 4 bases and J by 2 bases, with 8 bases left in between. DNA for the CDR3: TGTGCCATCAGTGTTACAGAAAACACTGAAGCTTTCTTT. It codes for CAISVTENTEAFF.

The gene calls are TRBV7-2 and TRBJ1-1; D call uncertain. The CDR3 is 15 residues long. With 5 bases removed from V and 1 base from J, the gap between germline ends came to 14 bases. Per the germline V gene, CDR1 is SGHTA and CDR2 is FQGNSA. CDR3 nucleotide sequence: TGTGCCAGCAGCCTATTCGGACGGACGAACACTGAAGCTTTCTTT. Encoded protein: CASSLFGRTNTEAFF.

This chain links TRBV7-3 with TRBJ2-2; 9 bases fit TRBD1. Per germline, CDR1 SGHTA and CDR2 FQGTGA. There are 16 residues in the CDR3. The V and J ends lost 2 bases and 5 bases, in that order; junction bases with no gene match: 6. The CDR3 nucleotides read TGTGCCAGCAGCTTAGAGGGACAGGGTAGGACCGGGGAGCTGTTTTTT. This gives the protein CASSLEGQGRTGELFF.

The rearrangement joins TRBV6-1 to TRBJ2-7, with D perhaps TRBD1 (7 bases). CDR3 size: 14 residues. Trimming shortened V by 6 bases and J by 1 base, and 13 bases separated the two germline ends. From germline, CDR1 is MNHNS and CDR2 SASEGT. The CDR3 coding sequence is TGTGCCAGCAGGGAGGGACAGTGGTCCTACGAGCAGTACTTC. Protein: CASREGQWSYEQYF.

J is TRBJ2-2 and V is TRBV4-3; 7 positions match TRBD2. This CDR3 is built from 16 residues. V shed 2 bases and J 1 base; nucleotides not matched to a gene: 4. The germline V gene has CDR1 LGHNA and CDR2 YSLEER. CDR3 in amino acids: CASSQLGGRNTGELFF. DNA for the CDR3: TGCGCCAGCAGCCAATTAGGCGGGAGGAACACCGGGGAGCTGTTTTTT.

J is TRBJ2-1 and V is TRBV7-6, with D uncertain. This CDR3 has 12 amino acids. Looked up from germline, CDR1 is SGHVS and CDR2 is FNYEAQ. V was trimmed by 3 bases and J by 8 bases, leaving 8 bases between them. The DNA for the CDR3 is TGTGCCAGCAGCTTGGTAGGCGATGAGCAGTTCTTC. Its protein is CASSLVGDEQFF.

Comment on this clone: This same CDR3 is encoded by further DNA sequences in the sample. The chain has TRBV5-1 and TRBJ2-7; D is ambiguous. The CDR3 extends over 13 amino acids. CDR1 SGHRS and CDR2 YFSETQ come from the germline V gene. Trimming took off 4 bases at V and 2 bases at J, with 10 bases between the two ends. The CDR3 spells CASSLSLAYEQYF. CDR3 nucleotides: TGCGCCAGCAGCCTTTCCTTGGCCTACGAGCAGTACTTC.

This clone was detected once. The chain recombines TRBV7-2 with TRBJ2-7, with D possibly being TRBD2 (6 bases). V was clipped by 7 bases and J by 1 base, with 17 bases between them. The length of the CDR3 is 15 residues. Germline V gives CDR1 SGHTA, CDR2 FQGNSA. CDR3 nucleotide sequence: TGTGCCAGCACCCGTAGCAGCGGGCCTTCCTACGAGCAGTACTTC. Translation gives CASTRSSGPSYEQYF.

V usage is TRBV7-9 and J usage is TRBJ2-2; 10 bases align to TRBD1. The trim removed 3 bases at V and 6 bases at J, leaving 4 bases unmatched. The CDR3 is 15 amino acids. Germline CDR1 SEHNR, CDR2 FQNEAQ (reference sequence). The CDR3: CASSFGQGDSGELFF. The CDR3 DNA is TGTGCCAGCAGCTTTGGACAGGGGGACTCCGGGGAGCTGTTTTTT.

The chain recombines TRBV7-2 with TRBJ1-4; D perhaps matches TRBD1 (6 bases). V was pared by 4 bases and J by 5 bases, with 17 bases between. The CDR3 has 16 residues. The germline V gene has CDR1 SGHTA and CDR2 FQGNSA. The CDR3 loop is CASSSYNREINEKLFF. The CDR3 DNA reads TGTGCCAGCAGCTCGTATAACAGGGAGATCAATGAAAAACTGTTTTTT. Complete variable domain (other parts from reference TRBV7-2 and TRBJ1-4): GAGVSQSPSNKVTEKGKDVELRCDPISGHTALYWYRQSLGQGLEFLIYFQGNSAPDKSGLPSDRFSAERTGGSVSTLTIQRTQQEDSAVYLCASSSYNREINEKLFFGSGTQLSVL.

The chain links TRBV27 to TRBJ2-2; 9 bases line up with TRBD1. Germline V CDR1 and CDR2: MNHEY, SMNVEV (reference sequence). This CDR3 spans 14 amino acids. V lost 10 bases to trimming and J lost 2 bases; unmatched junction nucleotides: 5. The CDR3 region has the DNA TGTGCCACTCGACAGGGGGTTAACACCGGGGAGCTGTTTTTT. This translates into CATRQGVNTGELFF.

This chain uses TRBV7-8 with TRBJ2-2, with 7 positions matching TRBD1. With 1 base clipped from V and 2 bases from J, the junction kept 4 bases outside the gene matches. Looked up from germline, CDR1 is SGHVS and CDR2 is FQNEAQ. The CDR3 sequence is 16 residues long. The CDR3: CASSLEGTANTGELFF. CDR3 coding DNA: TGTGCCAGCAGCTTAGAAGGGACAGCTAACACCGGGGAGCTGTTTTTT.

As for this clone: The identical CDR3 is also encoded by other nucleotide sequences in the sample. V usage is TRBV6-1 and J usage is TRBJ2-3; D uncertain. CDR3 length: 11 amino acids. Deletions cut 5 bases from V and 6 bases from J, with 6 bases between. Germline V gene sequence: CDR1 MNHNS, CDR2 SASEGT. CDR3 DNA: TGTGCCAGCAGTTTAACGGATACGCAGTATTTT. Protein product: CASSLTDTQYF.

Here the CDR3 reads CASSVGDRGGPYGYTF. DNA of the CDR3: TGTGCCAGCAGCGTAGGTGACAGGGGGGGCCCCTATGGCTACACCTTC. This sequence joins TRBV9 and TRBJ1-2; 9 nucleotides match TRBD1. The CDR3 is 16 amino acids. Germline loops: CDR1 SGDLS, CDR2 YYNGEE. V gave up 0 bases and J gave up 4 bases; unmatched junction bases: 7. Filled out from reference TRBV9 and TRBJ1-2, the complete variable domain reads DSGVTQTPKHLITATGQRVTLRCSPRSGDLSVYWYQQSLDQGLQFLIQYYNGEERAKGNILERFSAQQFPDLHSELNLSSLELGDSALYFCASSVGDRGGPYGYTFGSGTRLTVV.

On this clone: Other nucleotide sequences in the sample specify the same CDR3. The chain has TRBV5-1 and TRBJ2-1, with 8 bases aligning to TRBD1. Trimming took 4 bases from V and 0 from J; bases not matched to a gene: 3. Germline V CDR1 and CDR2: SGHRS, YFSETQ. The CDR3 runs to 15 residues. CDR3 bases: TGCGCCAGCAGCCCTGGACAGGGCTCCTACAATGAGCAGTTCTTC. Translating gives CASSPGQGSYNEQFF.

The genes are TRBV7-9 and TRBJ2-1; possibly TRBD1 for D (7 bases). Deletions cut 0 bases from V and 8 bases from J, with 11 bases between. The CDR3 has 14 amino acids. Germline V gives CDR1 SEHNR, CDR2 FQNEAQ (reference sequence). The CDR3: CASSLAQGGHEQFF. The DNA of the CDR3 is TGTGCCAGCAGCTTAGCGCAGGGGGGCCATGAGCAGTTCTTC.

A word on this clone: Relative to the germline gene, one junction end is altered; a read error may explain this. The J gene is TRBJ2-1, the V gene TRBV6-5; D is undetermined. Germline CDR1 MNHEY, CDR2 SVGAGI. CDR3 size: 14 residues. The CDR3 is CASNYKQGDHEQFF. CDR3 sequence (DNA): TGTGCCAGCAATTACAAGCAAGGAGACCATGAGCAGTTCTTC.

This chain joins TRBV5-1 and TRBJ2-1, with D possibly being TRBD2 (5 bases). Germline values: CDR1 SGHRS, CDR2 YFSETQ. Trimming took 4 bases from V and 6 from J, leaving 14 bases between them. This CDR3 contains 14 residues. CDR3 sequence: CASSGLGGPNEQFF. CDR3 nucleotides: TGCGCCAGCAGCGGTCTAGGAGGTCCCAATGAGCAGTTCTTC.

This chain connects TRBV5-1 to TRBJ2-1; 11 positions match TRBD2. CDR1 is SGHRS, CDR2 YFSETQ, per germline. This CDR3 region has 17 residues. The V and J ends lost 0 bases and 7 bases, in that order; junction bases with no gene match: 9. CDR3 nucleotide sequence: TGCGCCAGCAGCTTGGTACTAGCGGGAGAGACGGGGAATGAGCAGTTCTTC. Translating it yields CASSLVLAGETGNEQFF.